What follows are 26 T cell receptor beta chains derived from one specimen sequenced in a study of CD4+ T cells in melanoma. Clones were read by immunoSEQ multiplex PCR, and TCRdb kept only the in-frame ones, dropping some. In the table there are 17,000 or so clones, approximately 83% of which are singletons. Sequencing input: cells from a culture (not recorded whether cultured in vitro). The receptors were gathered from a human donor with melanoma.

This chain joins TRBV4-1 and TRBJ2-5, with D perhaps TRBD2 (5 bases). Germline CDR1 MGHRA, CDR2 YSYEKL. CDR3 length equals 16 residues. Trimming took off 4 bases at V and 2 bases at J, with 17 bases between the two ends. The CDR3 sequence is CASSLSTRTEQETQYF. The CDR3 region has the DNA TGCGCCAGCAGCCTTTCAACACGGACTGAACAAGAGACCCAGTACTTC.

The chain couples TRBV9 to TRBJ1-4; D is undetermined. V was clipped by 0 bases and J by 4 bases, with 10 bases between them. Germline V lookup: CDR1 SGDLS, CDR2 YYNGEE. The CDR3 runs 15 residues. As DNA, the CDR3 is TGTGCCAGCAGCGTAGGGGCAGCAGATAATGAAAAACTGTTTTTT. The encoded protein is CASSVGAADNEKLFF. Combining the CDR3 with reference TRBV9 and TRBJ1-4 gives the whole variable domain DSGVTQTPKHLITATGQRVTLRCSPRSGDLSVYWYQQSLDQGLQFLIQYYNGEERAKGNILERFSAQQFPDLHSELNLSSLELGDSALYFCASSVGAADNEKLFFGSGTQLSVL.

V is TRBV6-5 and J is TRBJ1-5, with TRBD1 identical over 9 bases. The CDR3 is made up of 14 amino acids. V dropped 6 bases and J dropped 6; count of bases not matched to a gene: 6. The germline V gene has CDR1 MNHEY and CDR2 SVGAGI. CDR3 in amino acids: CASRPRTGVQPQHF. The DNA of the CDR3 is TGTGCCAGCAGGCCCCGGACAGGGGTTCAGCCCCAGCATTTT.

The rearrangement links TRBV19 to TRBJ1-2; a weak D match, TRBD1 (6 bases). Germline assignment: CDR1 LNHDA and CDR2 SQIVND (reference sequence). There are 13 residues in the CDR3. V shed 2 bases and J shed 7 bases, with 11 bases lying between them. CDR3 in amino acids: CASSINRQAGYTF. CDR3 DNA sequence: TGTGCCAGTAGTATAAATCGACAGGCTGGCTACACCTTC.

This clone was recorded only once. This sequence joins TRBV5-1 and TRBJ1-1; D not certain. Germline lookup yields CDR1 SGHRS and CDR2 YFSETQ. The CDR3 totals 15 residues. The V end was cut by 0 bases, the J end by 0 bases, with 9 bases between. CDR3 protein: CASSLGSVMNTEAFF. The DNA of the CDR3 is TGCGCCAGCAGCTTGGGGTCAGTCATGAACACTGAAGCTTTCTTT.

The V gene is TRBV10-3, the J gene TRBJ2-2; 9 bases agree with TRBD1. This CDR3 contains 14 residues. J lost 5 bases, V lost 6 bases, and 4 bases had no gene match. Germline CDR1 ENHRY, CDR2 SYGVKD. The CDR3 sequence is CAIRGTGRTGELFF. DNA of the CDR3: TGTGCCATCAGGGGGACAGGGCGGACCGGGGAGCTGTTTTTT.

This chain links TRBV2 with TRBJ2-5; D is unclear. The CDR3 sequence is 13 residues long. Germline loops: CDR1 SNHLY, CDR2 FYNNEI. V lost 6 bases and J lost 0, with 8 bases in between. The CDR3 nucleotides read TGTGCCAGCAGCTCTATAAACCAAGAGACCCAGTACTTC. This gives the protein CASSSINQETQYF.

The CDR3 bases are TGTGCCAGCAGCCAAATGGACAGCTTCTATGGCTACACCTTC. Translating it yields CASSQMDSFYGYTF. V gene TRBV14 combines with J gene TRBJ1-2, with D possibly being TRBD1 (6 bases). Germline values: CDR1 SGHDN, CDR2 FVKESK. The CDR3 spans 14 residues. With 2 bases removed from V and 4 bases from J, the gap between germline ends came to 11 bases.

This chain joins TRBV6-6 and TRBJ1-3, with a possible D match to TRBD1 (6 bases). This CDR3 is 15 amino acids long. Germline assignment: CDR1 MNHNY and CDR2 SVGAGI (reference sequence). V gave up 3 bases and J gave up 4 bases, with 13 bases separating them. In DNA form, the CDR3 reads TGTGCCAGCAGTTATGGTGGGGGGCGAGGAAACACCATATATTTT. It is translated as CASSYGGGRGNTIYF.

The chain employs TRBV11-1 and TRBJ1-6; no reliable D call. V gave up 5 bases and J gave up 6 bases, with 14 bases separating them. Germline V CDR1 and CDR2: SGHAT, FQDESV (reference sequence). The CDR3 covers 15 residues. As DNA, the CDR3 is TGTGCCAGCAGCGCCTCAACTCGCGGTAATTCACCCCTCCACTTT. Encoded protein: CASSASTRGNSPLHF.

This chain connects TRBV7-3 to TRBJ1-1; 8 positions match TRBD1. Germline assignment: CDR1 SGHTA and CDR2 FQGTGA. J was trimmed by 4 bases and V by 3 bases; bases with no gene match: 4. CDR3 size: 14 residues. The CDR3 region is CASSLDRAATEAFF. For the CDR3, the DNA is TGTGCCAGCAGCTTGGACAGGGCGGCCACTGAAGCTTTCTTT.

V usage is TRBV9 and J usage is TRBJ1-4; D uncertain. The CDR3 spans 17 residues. Trimming left V 0 bases short and J 7 bases short, with 19 bases between. Germline V gene data show CDR1 as SGDLS and CDR2 as YYNGEE. CDR3 coding DNA: TGTGCCAGCAGCGTAGGGGGAGGGTTTAGTCGTGCTGAAAAACTGTTTTTT. This gives the protein CASSVGGGFSRAEKLFF.

V and J are TRBV9 and TRBJ2-3, with TRBD2 identical over 8 bases. V gave up 4 bases and J gave up 4 bases; unmatched junction bases: 11. The CDR3 runs to 16 residues. Germline-derived CDR1 and CDR2 are SGDLS and YYNGEE. CDR3 residues: CASSPRSPGGADTQYF. CDR3 bases: TGTGCCAGCAGCCCCCGATCTCCGGGGGGGGCAGATACGCAGTATTTT.

The chain employs TRBV11-1 and TRBJ1-5; tentatively, D is TRBD1 (6 bases). The CDR3 is 18 amino acids. Trimming left V 2 bases short and J 6 bases short, with 23 bases between. Germline CDR1 is SGHAT and CDR2 is FQDESV (reference sequence). The CDR3 spells CASSLSGQGRDGGQPQHF. The DNA of the CDR3 is TGTGCCAGCAGCTTATCCGGGCAGGGGCGTGATGGGGGTCAGCCCCAGCATTTT.

In this sample, this clone turned up once. The V and J genes are TRBV5-1 and TRBJ1-4; a possible D gene is TRBD1 (5 bases). Per germline, CDR1 SGHRS and CDR2 YFSETQ. V was pared by 7 bases and J by 3 bases, with 13 bases between. The CDR3 contains 14 residues. The CDR3 here is CASSGGLSNEKLFF. The CDR3 DNA follows: TGCGCCAGCTCCGGGGGTCTTTCTAATGAAAAACTGTTTTTT.

This clone has only one observation. This rearrangement joins TRBV5-1 to TRBJ1-4; D remains ambiguous. Trimming took 0 bases from V and 7 from J, leaving 13 bases between them. Germline loops: CDR1 SGHRS, CDR2 YFSETQ. The CDR3 runs to 15 residues. The CDR3 sequence: CASSLVPGTVEKLFF. The CDR3 bases are TGCGCCAGCAGCTTGGTCCCTGGCACGGTTGAAAAACTGTTTTTT. The full variable domain, with the rest looked up from reference TRBV5-1 and TRBJ1-4, is KAGVTQTPRYLIKTRGQQVTLSCSPISGHRSVSWYQQTPGQGLQFLFEYFSETQRNKGNFPGRFSGRQFSNSRSEMNVSTLELGDSALYLCASSLVPGTVEKLFFGSGTQLSVL.

V usage is TRBV29-1 and J usage is TRBJ1-1; D is undetermined. In germline, CDR1 is SQVTM, CDR2 ANQGSEA. Deletions cut 4 bases from V and 0 bases from J, with 9 bases between. The CDR3 extends over 13 amino acids. The CDR3 DNA reads TGCAGCGTTGGGGAGGGCCTGAACACTGAAGCTTTCTTT. Residues: CSVGEGLNTEAFF.

The chain recombines TRBV30 with TRBJ1-5; D gene unclear. The CDR3 runs 14 residues. The germline V gene has CDR1 GTSNPN and CDR2 SVGIG (reference sequence). V was clipped by 3 bases and J by 7 bases, with 16 bases between them. The CDR3 reads CAWSDGVARQPQHF. The CDR3 DNA reads TGTGCCTGGAGCGATGGGGTAGCGCGGCAGCCCCAGCATTTT.

Written as DNA, the CDR3 is TGTGCCAGCGGGTACTTAGCCAAAAACATTCAGTACTTC. Translating gives CASGYLAKNIQYF. The chain carries TRBV2 and TRBJ2-4; D gene uncertain. Trimming pared 8 bases from V and 0 bases from J, leaving 8 bases between. CDR3 size: 13 residues. Germline V gene lookup returns CDR1 SNHLY and CDR2 FYNNEI.

The chain has TRBV20-1 and TRBJ1-2; weak D call: TRBD1 (5 bases). The V gene lost 5 bases and the J gene lost 6 bases, with 10 bases spanning the gap. Germline CDR1 is DFQATT and CDR2 is SNEGSKA (reference sequence). CDR3 length: 11 residues. The CDR3 DNA reads TGCAGTGCTTCCGGGACCCATGGCTACACCTTC. Its protein product is CSASGTHGYTF.

In this sample, this clone turned up once. This chain joins TRBV5-1 and TRBJ1-1; maybe TRBD1 (6 bases). The CDR3 extends over 12 amino acids. Trimming cost V 5 bases and J 3 bases, with 8 bases left between them. Germline assignment: CDR1 SGHRS and CDR2 YFSETQ. CDR3 amino acids: CASRRQDTEAFF. The CDR3 nucleotides read TGCGCCAGCAGACGACAGGACACTGAAGCTTTCTTT.

This clone was counted between two and nine times. The chain links TRBV6-1 to TRBJ1-2; possibly TRBD1 for D (5 bases). Per germline, CDR1 MNHNS and CDR2 SASEGT. This CDR3 has 13 residues. V was pared by 5 bases and J by 3 bases, with 10 bases between. CDR3 nucleotide sequence: TGTGCCAGCAGTTTACAGGATTACTATGGCTACACCTTC. Protein product: CASSLQDYYGYTF.

The chain has TRBV7-8 and TRBJ1-2, with D unclear. Trimming removed 0 bases from V and 5 bases from J, with 13 bases in between. Germline V gene data show CDR1 as SGHVS and CDR2 as FQNEAQ. The CDR3 length is 15 residues. This chain's CDR3 is CASSLAGVRSYGYTF. CDR3 coding DNA: TGTGCCAGCAGCTTAGCAGGAGTTCGGAGTTATGGCTACACCTTC.

The V call is TRBV2, the J call TRBJ1-2, with 8 bases identical to TRBD1. CDR1 is SNHLY, CDR2 FYNNEI, per germline. The CDR3 totals 15 residues. With 5 bases clipped from V and 7 bases from J, the junction kept 12 bases outside the gene matches. CDR3 sequence reads: CASSSLDRALVGYTF. CDR3 DNA sequence: TGTGCCAGCAGTTCGCTGGACAGGGCCCTGGTTGGCTACACCTTC.

The chain joins TRBV19 to TRBJ1-1; TRBD1 is a possible D gene (5 bases). CDR1 is LNHDA and CDR2 is SQIVND in the germline V gene (reference sequence). Deletions cut 5 bases from V and 4 bases from J, with 26 bases between. The CDR3 is made up of 18 amino acids. DNA of the CDR3: TGTGCCAGTAGTTACGCGAGGGACGTCGCGACCGGGTCCACTGAAGCTTTCTTT. Translation: CASSYARDVATGSTEAFF.

This chain uses TRBV30 with TRBJ1-1; D gene uncertain. Germline assignment: CDR1 GTSNPN and CDR2 SVGIG (reference sequence). V was shortened by 0 bases and J by 6 bases, with 11 bases between the two germline ends. This CDR3 region has 13 residues. CDR3 sequence reads: CAWSVRADAEAFF. The CDR3 DNA follows: TGTGCCTGGAGTGTTCGGGCCGATGCTGAAGCTTTCTTT.